The 19 T cell receptor beta chains listed next were all sequenced from one sample in a study of Ad26.COV2.S vaccination and SARS-CoV-2 variants. Produced via immunoSEQ multiplex PCR; TCRdb's table is partial and in-frame only. In the table there are roughly 460,000 clones, roughly nine tenths of which are singletons. Treatment described: roughly 19 received Ad26.COV2.S at low or high dose, single or two shots; roughly 5 received placebo; per-sample allocation not given. Day 63 after the first vaccine or placebo injection was the time point for sampling. The material was peripheral blood, obtained in a trial of Ad26.COV2.S vaccine versus placebo. Receptors were obtained from a person aged 18-65 years who received the Ad26.COV2.S COVID-19 vaccine or a placebo.

Here the CDR3 reads CASSTANIVTNTEAFF. In DNA, the CDR3 is TGTGCCAGCAGTACAGCCAACATAGTCACGAACACTGAAGCTTTCTTT. The rearrangement joins TRBV6-2 or TRBV6-3 to TRBJ1-1; D is undetermined. There are 16 residues in the CDR3. The germline CDR1 and CDR2 sequences are MNHEY and SVGEGT. With 5 bases removed from V and 1 base from J, the gap between germline ends came to 17 bases.

This chain connects TRBV28 to TRBJ1-3, with D uncertain. In germline, CDR1 is MDHEN, CDR2 SYDVKM. V gave up 8 bases and J gave up 0 bases, with 8 bases separating them. The CDR3 runs to 13 residues. The CDR3 sequence: CASEPSSGNTIYF. The CDR3 DNA is TGTGCCAGCGAACCGAGCTCTGGAAACACCATATATTTT.

V gene TRBV7-3 combines with J gene TRBJ2-1; 8 positions agree with TRBD2. Germline CDR1 and CDR2: SGHTA and FQGTGA. CDR3 length: 14 residues. V shed 2 bases, J shed 9 bases, and the junction held 6 bases outside the gene matches. The CDR3 nucleotides are TGTGCCAGCAGCTTAGATGGTAGCGGGGCTGAGCAGTTCTTC. It specifies CASSLDGSGAEQFF.

This sequence joins TRBV7-8 and TRBJ1-3; D ambiguous. CDR1 and CDR2 from the germline V gene are SGHVS and FQNEAQ. Trimming shortened V by 0 bases and J by 1 base, and 7 bases separated the two germline ends. The CDR3 consists of 15 residues. In DNA, the CDR3 is TGTGCCAGCAGCTTAGCGGCAGGATCTGGAAACACCATATATTTT. This codes for CASSLAAGSGNTIYF.

The chain couples TRBV6-5 to TRBJ1-2, with 9 bases matching TRBD1. CDR1 is MNHEY, CDR2 SVGAGI, per germline. This CDR3 is 15 amino acids long. Germline trimming cut 2 bases from V and 7 bases from J; bases unmatched to any gene: 8. This CDR3 is CASSYTDRGMSGYTF. The CDR3 DNA reads as TGTGCCAGCAGTTACACAGACAGGGGGATGAGTGGCTACACCTTC.

The V and J genes are TRBV5-4 and TRBJ1-1; no clear D. The V gene's germline CDR1 is SGHNT and CDR2 YYREEE (reference sequence). V was shortened by 2 bases and J by 0 bases, with 5 bases between the two germline ends. The CDR3 runs to 13 residues. The CDR3 nucleotides are TGTGCCAGCAGCTTAAGTATGAACACTGAAGCTTTCTTT. Encoded protein: CASSLSMNTEAFF.

A word on this clone: Because the CDR3 is missing its conserved closing phenylalanine or tryptophan, this is likely a read error. The DNA is left out, because the CDR3 cannot be placed on it with certainty; the CDR3 is given as TCRdb lists it. J is TRBJ2-7 and V is TRBV30; the table gives TRBD1 as D, unverified against the DNA. Termini included, the CDR3 measures 10 amino acids. CDR1 is GTSNPN, CDR2 SVGIG, per germline (reference sequence). The CDR3 here is CAWSGKYGQD.

The gene calls are TRBV4-1 and TRBJ1-1; 9 positions match TRBD1. CDR1 and CDR2 (germline): MGHRA, YSYEKL. The CDR3 consists of 14 residues. J gave up 5 bases and V 4 bases, and 5 bases lay outside the gene matches. CDR3 sequence reads: CASSPRQGETEAFF. CDR3 in DNA: TGCGCCAGCAGCCCGAGACAGGGGGAGACTGAAGCTTTCTTT.

The chain employs TRBV2 and TRBJ1-5; no clear D gene. The CDR3 extends over 15 amino acids. The germline V gene has CDR1 SNHLY and CDR2 FYNNEI. Trimming stripped 0 bases from V and 4 bases from J, with 10 bases between. For the CDR3, the DNA is TGTGCCAGCAGTGAAGCCGGCACGGGTAATCAGCCCCAGCATTTT. As protein: CASSEAGTGNQPQHF.

This chain joins TRBV5-1 and TRBJ2-1; the D gene is possibly TRBD2 (6 bases). The CDR3 length is 15 residues. Per germline, CDR1 SGHRS and CDR2 YFSETQ. Trimming left V 3 bases short and J 0 bases short, with 10 bases between. CDR3: CASSSRDFSYNEQFF. The CDR3 nucleotides are TGCGCCAGCAGCTCCCGGGACTTCTCCTACAATGAGCAGTTCTTC.

The DNA of the CDR3 is TGTGCCAGTAGTACCAGACAGGGTCTCGACGAGCAGTACTTC. It encodes CASSTRQGLDEQYF. The chain carries TRBV19 and TRBJ2-7, with 7 bases fitting TRBD1. Looked up from germline, CDR1 is LNHDA and CDR2 is SQIVND (reference sequence). This CDR3 is 14 amino acids long. Trimming at V came to 4 bases and at J to 5 bases, leaving 8 bases not matched to a gene.

The chain carries TRBV7-9 and TRBJ1-2, with D maybe TRBD1 (6 bases). Germline lookup yields CDR1 SEHNR and CDR2 FQNEAQ (reference sequence). V lost 4 bases and J 3 bases, leaving 15 bases between the germline ends. The CDR3 is made up of 15 amino acids. CDR3 amino acids: CASSSPTQGHYGYTF. In nucleotides, the CDR3 is TGTGCCAGCAGCTCGCCCACACAGGGTCACTATGGCTACACCTTC. Full variable domain (outside the CDR3, taken from reference TRBV7-9 and TRBJ1-2): DTGVSQNPRHKITKRGQNVTFRCDPISEHNRLYWYRQTLGQGPEFLTYFQNEAQLEKSRLLSDRFSAERPKGSFSTLEIQRTEQGDSAMYLCASSSPTQGHYGYTFGSGTRLTVV.

The chain carries TRBV2 and TRBJ2-7; D ambiguous. Germline CDR1 is SNHLY and CDR2 is FYNNEI. The V and J ends lost 9 bases and 2 bases respectively, with 5 bases between them. This CDR3 has 10 amino acids. CDR3 amino acids: CASGAYEQYF. Written as DNA, the CDR3 is TGTGCCAGTGGGGCCTACGAGCAGTACTTC. Combining the CDR3 with reference TRBV2 and TRBJ2-7 gives the whole variable domain EPEVTQTPSHQVTQMGQEVILRCVPISNHLYFYWYRQILGQKVEFLVSFYNNEISEKSEIFDDQFSVERPDGSNFTLKIRSTKLEDSAMYFCASGAYEQYFGPGTRLTVT.

The gene calls are TRBV6-2 or TRBV6-3 and TRBJ2-5, with 7 nucleotides matching TRBD2. Germline values: CDR1 MNHEY, CDR2 SVGEGT. The CDR3 is made up of 17 amino acids. The J segment lost 1 base and the V segment lost 0 bases, leaving 8 bases of the junction unmatched. CDR3 in amino acids: CASSYSTAGRSQETQYF. CDR3 bases: TGTGCCAGCAGTTACTCGACAGCGGGGAGGAGCCAAGAGACCCAGTACTTC.

DNA for the CDR3: TGTGCCAGCAGCTTGAAGTGGGATGAGCAGTTCTTC. Amino acids: CASSLKWDEQFF. The chain is built from TRBV5-6 and TRBJ2-1, with D uncertain. The CDR3 is 12 amino acids. The germline V and J ends were trimmed by 1 base and 8 bases, with 7 bases remaining between them. Germline V gene sequence: CDR1 SGHDT, CDR2 YYEEEE.

The genes are TRBV6-5 and TRBJ1-2; no clear D. Germline CDR1 is MNHEY and CDR2 is SVGAGI. The CDR3 consists of 11 residues. Trimming took off 6 bases at V and 8 bases at J, with 10 bases between the two ends. DNA of the CDR3: TGTGCCAGCAGGGTTGAAGGGGGCTACACCTTC. Its protein product is CASRVEGGYTF.

The chain recombines TRBV7-9 with TRBJ1-2, with D tentatively TRBD1 (5 bases). CDR1 is SEHNR, CDR2 FQNEAQ, per germline (reference sequence). The CDR3 contains 17 residues. The germline V and J ends were trimmed by 5 bases and 4 bases, with 23 bases remaining between them. In nucleotides, the CDR3 is TGTGCCAGCAGCCTAGATGGCGGGACGGGGAGTCTCTATGGCTACACCTTC. It specifies CASSLDGGTGSLYGYTF.

The V call is TRBV7-8, the J call TRBJ2-1, with TRBD2 matching over 12 bases. From germline, CDR1 is SGHVS and CDR2 FQNEAQ. With V trimmed by 4 bases and J by 1 base, 2 bases remained unmatched. CDR3 length equals 16 residues. The CDR3 is CASSWTSGVSYNEQFF. In nucleotides, the CDR3 is TGTGCCAGCAGCTGGACTAGCGGGGTATCCTACAATGAGCAGTTCTTC.

The chain recombines TRBV10-3 with TRBJ2-7, with D perhaps matching TRBD1 or TRBD2 (5 bases each). Germline CDR1 is ENHRY and CDR2 is SYGVKD. V gave up 4 bases and J gave up 6 bases, with 13 bases separating them. The CDR3 sequence is 13 residues long. The CDR3: CAISGQGEGEQYF. In DNA, the CDR3 is TGTGCCATCAGTGGGCAGGGTGAGGGCGAGCAGTACTTC.